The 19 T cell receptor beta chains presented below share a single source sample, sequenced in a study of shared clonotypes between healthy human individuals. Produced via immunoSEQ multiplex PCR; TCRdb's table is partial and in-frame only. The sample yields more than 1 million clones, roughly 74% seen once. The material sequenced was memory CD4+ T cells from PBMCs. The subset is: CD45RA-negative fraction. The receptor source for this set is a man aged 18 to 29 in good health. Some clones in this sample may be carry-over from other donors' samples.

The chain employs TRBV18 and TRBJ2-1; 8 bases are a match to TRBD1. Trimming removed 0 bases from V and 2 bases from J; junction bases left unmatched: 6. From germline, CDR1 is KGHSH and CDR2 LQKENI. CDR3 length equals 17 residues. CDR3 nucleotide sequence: TGTGCCAGCTCACCACCAAGTGACAGGGGCACCTACAATGAGCAGTTCTTC. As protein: CASSPPSDRGTYNEQFF.

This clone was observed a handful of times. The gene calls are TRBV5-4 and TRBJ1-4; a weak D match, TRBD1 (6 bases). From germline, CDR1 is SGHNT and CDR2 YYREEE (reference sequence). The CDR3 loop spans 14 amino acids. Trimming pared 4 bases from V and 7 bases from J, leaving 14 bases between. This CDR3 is CASSARGAGEKLFF. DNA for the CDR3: TGTGCCAGCAGCGCACGGGGGGCGGGTGAAAAACTGTTTTTT.

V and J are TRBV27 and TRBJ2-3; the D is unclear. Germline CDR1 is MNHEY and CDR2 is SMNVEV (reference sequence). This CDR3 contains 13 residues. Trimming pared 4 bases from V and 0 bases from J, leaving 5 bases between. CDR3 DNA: TGTGCCAGCAGTTGGGGTAGCACAGATACGCAGTATTTT. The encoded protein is CASSWGSTDTQYF.

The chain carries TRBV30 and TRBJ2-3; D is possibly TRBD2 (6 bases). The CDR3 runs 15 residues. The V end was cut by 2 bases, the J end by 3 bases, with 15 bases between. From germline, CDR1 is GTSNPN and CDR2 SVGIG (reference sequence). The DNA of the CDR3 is TGTGCCTGGAGTCGGCGGGACCGATCGACAGATACGCAGTATTTT. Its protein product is CAWSRRDRSTDTQYF.

The CDR3 loop is CASRRGGFTGELFF. CDR3 in DNA: TGTGCCAGCAGGCGGGGAGGCTTCACCGGGGAGCTGTTTTTT. The chain uses TRBV14 and TRBJ2-2; D may be TRBD2 (6 bases). The CDR3 runs to 14 residues. Germline values: CDR1 SGHDN, CDR2 FVKESK. The V and J ends lost 6 bases and 4 bases respectively, with 12 bases between them.

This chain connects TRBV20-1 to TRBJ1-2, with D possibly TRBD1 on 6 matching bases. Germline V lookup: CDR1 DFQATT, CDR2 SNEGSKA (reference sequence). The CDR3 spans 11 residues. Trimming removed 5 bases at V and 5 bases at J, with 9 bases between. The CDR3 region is CSAGGGYGYTF. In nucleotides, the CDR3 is TGCAGTGCTGGGGGCGGATATGGCTACACCTTC.

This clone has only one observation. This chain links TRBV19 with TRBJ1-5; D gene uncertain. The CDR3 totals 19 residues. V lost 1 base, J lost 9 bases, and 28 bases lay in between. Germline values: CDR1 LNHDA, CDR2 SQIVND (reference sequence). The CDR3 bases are TGTGCCAGTAGTATAGCCTACGCCCGGTTTGACCCTCGAGATGCGCCCCAGCATTTT. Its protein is CASSIAYARFDPRDAPQHF.

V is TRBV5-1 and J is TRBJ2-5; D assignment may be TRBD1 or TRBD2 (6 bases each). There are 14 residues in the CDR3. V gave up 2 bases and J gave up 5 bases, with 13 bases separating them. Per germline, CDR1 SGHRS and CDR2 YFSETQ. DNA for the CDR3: TGCGCCAGCAGCTTTGCCGGGGGCGAGGAGACCCAGTACTTC. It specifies CASSFAGGEETQYF.

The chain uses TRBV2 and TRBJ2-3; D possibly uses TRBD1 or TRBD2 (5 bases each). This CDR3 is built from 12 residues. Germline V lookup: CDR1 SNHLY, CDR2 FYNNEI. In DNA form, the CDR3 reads TGTGCGTACAAAAGGGACGCAGATACGCAGTATTTT. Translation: CAYKRDADTQYF.

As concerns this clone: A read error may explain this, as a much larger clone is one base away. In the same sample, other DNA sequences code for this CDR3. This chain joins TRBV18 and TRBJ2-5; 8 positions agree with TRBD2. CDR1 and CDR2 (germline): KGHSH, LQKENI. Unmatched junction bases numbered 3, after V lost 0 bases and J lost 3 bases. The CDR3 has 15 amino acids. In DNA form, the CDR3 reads TGTGCCAGCTCACCACCCGCGGGGGGAAAAGAGACCCAGTACTTC. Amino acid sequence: CASSPPAGGKETQYF.

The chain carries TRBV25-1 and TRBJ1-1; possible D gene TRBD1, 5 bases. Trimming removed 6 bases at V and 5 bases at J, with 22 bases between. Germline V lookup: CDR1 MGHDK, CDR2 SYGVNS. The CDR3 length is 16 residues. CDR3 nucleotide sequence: TGTGCCAGCAGGGAAGGGAGCAGGGCAGGGAGGACTGAAGCTTTCTTT. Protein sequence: CASREGSRAGRTEAFF.

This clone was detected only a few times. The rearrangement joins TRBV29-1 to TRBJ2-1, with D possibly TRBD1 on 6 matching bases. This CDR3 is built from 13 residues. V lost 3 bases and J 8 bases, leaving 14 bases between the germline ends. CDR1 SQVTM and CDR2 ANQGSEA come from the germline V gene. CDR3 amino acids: CSVEQGLYYEQFF. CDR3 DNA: TGCAGCGTTGAGCAGGGGCTATATTATGAGCAGTTCTTC.

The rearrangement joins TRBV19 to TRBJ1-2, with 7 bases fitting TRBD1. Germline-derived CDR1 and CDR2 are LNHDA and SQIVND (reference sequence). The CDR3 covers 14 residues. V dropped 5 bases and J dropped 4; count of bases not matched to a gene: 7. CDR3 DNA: TGTGCCAGTAGTCCCCCGACAGGGTTCTATGGCTACACCTTC. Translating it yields CASSPPTGFYGYTF. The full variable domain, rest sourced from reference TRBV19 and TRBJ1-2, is DGGITQSPKYLFRKEGQNVTLSCEQNLNHDAMYWYRQDPGQGLRLIYYSQIVNDFQKGDIAEGYSVSREKKESFPLTVTSAQKNPTAFYLCASSPPTGFYGYTFGSGTRLTVV.

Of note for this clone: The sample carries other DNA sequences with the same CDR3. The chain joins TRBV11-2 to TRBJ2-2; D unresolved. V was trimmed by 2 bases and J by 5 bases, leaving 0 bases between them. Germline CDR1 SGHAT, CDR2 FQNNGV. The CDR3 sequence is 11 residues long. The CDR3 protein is CASSLTGELFF. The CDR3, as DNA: TGTGCCAGCAGCTTAACCGGGGAGCTGTTTTTT.

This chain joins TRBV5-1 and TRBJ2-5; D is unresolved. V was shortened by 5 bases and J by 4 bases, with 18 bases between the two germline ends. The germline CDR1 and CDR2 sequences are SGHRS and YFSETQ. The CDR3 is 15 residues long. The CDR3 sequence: CASSRVPGTGETQYF. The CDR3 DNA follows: TGCGCCAGCAGTCGCGTCCCCGGTACTGGAGAGACCCAGTACTTC.

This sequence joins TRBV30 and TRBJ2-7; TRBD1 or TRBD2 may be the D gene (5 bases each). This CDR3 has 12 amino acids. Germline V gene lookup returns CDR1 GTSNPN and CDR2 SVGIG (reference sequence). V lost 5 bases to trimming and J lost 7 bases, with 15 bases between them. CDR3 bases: TGTGCCTGGGGTCAGAGATGGGGGGAGCAGTACTTC. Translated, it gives CAWGQRWGEQYF.

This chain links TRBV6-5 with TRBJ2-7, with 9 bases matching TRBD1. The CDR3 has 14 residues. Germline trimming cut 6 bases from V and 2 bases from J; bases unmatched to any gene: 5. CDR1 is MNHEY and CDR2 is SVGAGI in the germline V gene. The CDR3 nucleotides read TGTGCCAGCAGACCGGACAGGGGCCCCTACGAGCAGTACTTC. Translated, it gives CASRPDRGPYEQYF.

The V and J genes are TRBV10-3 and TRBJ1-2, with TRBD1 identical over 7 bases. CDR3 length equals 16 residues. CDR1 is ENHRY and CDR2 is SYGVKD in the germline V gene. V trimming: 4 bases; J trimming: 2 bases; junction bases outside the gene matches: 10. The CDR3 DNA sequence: TGTGCCATCAGTGGGTACCTCAGGGGGGACAACTATGGCTACACCTTC. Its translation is CAISGYLRGDNYGYTF.

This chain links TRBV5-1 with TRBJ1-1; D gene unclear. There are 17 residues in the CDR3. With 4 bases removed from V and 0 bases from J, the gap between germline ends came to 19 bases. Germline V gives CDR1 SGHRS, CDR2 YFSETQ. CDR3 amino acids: CASSPSASSIMNTEAFF. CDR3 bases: TGCGCCAGCAGCCCGTCGGCCAGCTCAATTATGAACACTGAAGCTTTCTTT.